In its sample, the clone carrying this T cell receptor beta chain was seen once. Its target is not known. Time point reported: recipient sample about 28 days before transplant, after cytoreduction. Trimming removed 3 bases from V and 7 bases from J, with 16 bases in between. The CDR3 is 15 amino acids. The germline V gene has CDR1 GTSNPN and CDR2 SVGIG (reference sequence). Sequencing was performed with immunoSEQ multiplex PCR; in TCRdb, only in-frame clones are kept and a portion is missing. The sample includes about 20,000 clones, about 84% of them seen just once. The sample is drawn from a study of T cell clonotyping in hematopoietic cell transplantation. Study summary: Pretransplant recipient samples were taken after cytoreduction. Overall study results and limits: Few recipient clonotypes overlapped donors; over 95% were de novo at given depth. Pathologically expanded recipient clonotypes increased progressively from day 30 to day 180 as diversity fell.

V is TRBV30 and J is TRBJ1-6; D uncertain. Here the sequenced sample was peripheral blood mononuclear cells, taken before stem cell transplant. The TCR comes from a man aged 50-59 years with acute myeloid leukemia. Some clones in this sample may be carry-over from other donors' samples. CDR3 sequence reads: CAWRASGQSNSPLHF. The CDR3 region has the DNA TGTGCCTGGAGGGCCTCTGGCCAGTCAAATTCACCCCTCCACTTT. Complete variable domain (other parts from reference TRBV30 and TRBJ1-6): SQTIHQWPATLVQPVGSPLSLECTVEGTSNPNLYWYRQAAGRGLQLLFYSVGIGQISSEVPQNLSASRPQDRQFILSSKKLLLSDSGFYLCAWRASGQSNSPLHFGNGTRLTVT.